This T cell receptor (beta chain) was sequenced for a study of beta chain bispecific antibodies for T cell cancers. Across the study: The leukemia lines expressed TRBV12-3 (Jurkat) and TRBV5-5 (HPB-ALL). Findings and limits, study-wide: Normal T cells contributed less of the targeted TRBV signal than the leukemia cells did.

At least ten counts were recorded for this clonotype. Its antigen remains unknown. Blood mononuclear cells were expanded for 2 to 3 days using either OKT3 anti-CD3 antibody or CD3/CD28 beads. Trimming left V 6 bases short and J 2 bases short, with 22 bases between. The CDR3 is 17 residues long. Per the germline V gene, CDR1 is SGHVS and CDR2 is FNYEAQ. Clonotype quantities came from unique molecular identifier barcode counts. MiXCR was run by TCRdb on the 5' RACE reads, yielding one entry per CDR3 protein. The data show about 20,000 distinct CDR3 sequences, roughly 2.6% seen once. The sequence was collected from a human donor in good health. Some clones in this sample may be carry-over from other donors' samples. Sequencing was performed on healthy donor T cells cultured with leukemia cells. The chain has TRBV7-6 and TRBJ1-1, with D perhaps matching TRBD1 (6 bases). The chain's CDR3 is CASSFPTTGTLNTEAFF. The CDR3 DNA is TGTGCCAGCAGTTTCCCGACCACCGGGACACTTAACACTGAAGCTTTCTTT.